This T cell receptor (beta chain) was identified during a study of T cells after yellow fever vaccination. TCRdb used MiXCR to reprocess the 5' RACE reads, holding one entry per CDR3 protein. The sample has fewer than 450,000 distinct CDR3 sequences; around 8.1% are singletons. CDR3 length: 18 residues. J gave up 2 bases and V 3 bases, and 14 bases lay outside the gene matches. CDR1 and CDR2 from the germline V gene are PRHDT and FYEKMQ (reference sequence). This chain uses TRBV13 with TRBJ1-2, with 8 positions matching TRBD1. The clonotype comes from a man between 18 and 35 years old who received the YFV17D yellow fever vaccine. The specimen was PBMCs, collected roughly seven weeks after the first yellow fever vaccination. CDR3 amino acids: CASSFDGTGLGLNYGYTF. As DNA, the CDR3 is TGTGCCAGCAGCTTCGATGGGACAGGTTTGGGGCTCAACTATGGCTACACCTTC.